The next 14 T cell receptor beta chains were all read from a single sample in a study of blood T cell repertoires in COVID-19 (dated by TCRdb to the early 2020s). Libraries came from the immunoSEQ multiplex PCR assay. As stored in TCRdb, this immuneACCESS dataset retains in-frame rearrangements with V and J assigned. A fraction of the clones does not appear; measured against another copy, unresolved V genes explain less than half of the discrepancy, and the remainder lacks a known reason. In this sample the table shows 30,000 to 50,000 clones, 94% of which occur a single time. The ten largest make up roughly 4% of the sample. Sequenced sample: peripheral blood. The receptors were sampled from a human donor with active COVID-19. The donor label of this sample is uncertain.

The chain couples TRBV9 to TRBJ2-1, with TRBD2 matching 11 bases. CDR3 size: 17 residues. J was trimmed by 3 bases and V by 4 bases; bases with no gene match: 9. Germline values: CDR1 SGDLS, CDR2 YYNGEE. The CDR3: CASSTSPLAGGYNEQFF. For the CDR3, the DNA is TGTGCCAGCAGCACAAGCCCTCTAGCGGGGGGCTACAATGAGCAGTTCTTC.

CDR3: CASSEDRNGGNTIYF. The CDR3 bases are TGTGCCAGCAGTGAAGACAGAAACGGTGGAAACACCATATATTTT. V usage is TRBV6-1 and J usage is TRBJ1-3; D is undetermined. V lost 1 base and J 3 bases, leaving 10 bases between the germline ends. CDR1 is MNHNS and CDR2 is SASEGT in the germline V gene. The CDR3 has 15 residues.

The chain is built from TRBV9 and TRBJ2-3; TRBD2 agrees at 9 bases. V shed 3 bases and J 5 bases; nucleotides not matched to a gene: 13. The CDR3 runs to 17 residues. Per the germline V gene, CDR1 is SGDLS and CDR2 is YYNGEE. The CDR3 reads CASSARLAGEFVDTQYF. In DNA, the CDR3 is TGTGCCAGCAGCGCGCGTTTAGCGGGAGAGTTCGTAGATACGCAGTATTTT.

The chain recombines TRBV7-9 with TRBJ2-2; D call uncertain. V was pared by 5 bases and J by 2 bases, with 9 bases between. The CDR3 is made up of 14 amino acids. CDR1 is SEHNR, CDR2 FQNEAQ, per germline (reference sequence). This CDR3 is CASSRSENTGELFF. The CDR3 nucleotides are TGTGCCAGCAGCCGGAGCGAAAACACCGGGGAGCTGTTTTTT.

The chain carries TRBV27 and TRBJ2-7, with D perhaps matching TRBD2 (5 bases). This CDR3 has 17 amino acids. Germline V CDR1 and CDR2: MNHEY, SMNVEV (reference sequence). Trimming shortened V by 6 bases and J by 2 bases, and 23 bases separated the two germline ends. The CDR3 region has the DNA TGTGCCAGCAGACTAAAGGACGGGCCAGCGGTTACCTACGAGCAGTACTTC. Its translation: CASRLKDGPAVTYEQYF.

This clone was seen a single time. CDR3 sequence: CASSQDSTAGATDTQYF. The CDR3 bases are TGCGCCAGCAGCCAAGATTCGACAGCGGGAGCGACAGATACGCAGTATTTT. The V and J genes are TRBV4-3 and TRBJ2-3, with 8 bases aligning to TRBD2. This CDR3 comprises 17 residues. V lost 0 bases and J lost 3; bases outside the gene matches: 8. The germline V gene has CDR1 LGHNA and CDR2 YSLEER.

The gene calls are TRBV7-9 and TRBJ2-5; D may be TRBD1 (6 bases). The V gene lost 2 bases and the J gene lost 5 bases, with 15 bases spanning the gap. The CDR3 sequence is 15 residues long. Germline CDR1 is SEHNR and CDR2 is FQNEAQ (reference sequence). The CDR3 loop reads CASSLRTESGETQYF. The CDR3, as DNA: TGTGCCAGCAGCTTACGGACAGAGAGTGGGGAGACCCAGTACTTC. Variable domain in full (rest from reference TRBV7-9 and TRBJ2-5): DTGVSQNPRHKITKRGQNVTFRCDPISEHNRLYWYRQTLGQGPEFLTYFQNEAQLEKSRLLSDRFSAERPKGSFSTLEIQRTEQGDSAMYLCASSLRTESGETQYFGPGTRLLVL.

The V and J genes are TRBV14 and TRBJ2-1; tentative D call: TRBD2 (5 bases). Germline CDR1 and CDR2: SGHDN and FVKESK. Trimming took 3 bases from V and 2 from J, leaving 14 bases between them. The CDR3 is 16 amino acids. The CDR3 DNA is TGTGCCAGCAGCCATACCAAGCGGATGGCCTACAATGAGCAGTTCTTC. It is translated as CASSHTKRMAYNEQFF.

The sample holds one count of this clone. The chain joins TRBV19 to TRBJ2-1; the D gene is possibly TRBD2 (5 bases). The CDR3 is made up of 15 amino acids. Germline-derived CDR1 and CDR2 are LNHDA and SQIVND (reference sequence). V lost 7 bases to trimming and J lost 7 bases, with 20 bases between them. CDR3 in DNA: TGTGCCAGTACGAGTCGCGGGTTTCGTTCTAATGAGCAGTTCTTC. This sequence encodes CASTSRGFRSNEQFF.

The chain recombines TRBV5-1 with TRBJ2-7; 7 positions agree with TRBD1. V gave up 1 base and J gave up 4 bases; unmatched junction bases: 11. CDR1 SGHRS and CDR2 YFSETQ come from the germline V gene. The length of the CDR3 is 16 residues. CDR3 region: CASSLRTGTVTYEQYF. Written as DNA, the CDR3 is TGCGCCAGCAGCTTGAGAACCGGGACAGTCACGTACGAGCAGTACTTC.

The V call is TRBV15, the J call TRBJ2-5; D may be TRBD1 (7 bases). Germline V lookup: CDR1 LNHNV, CDR2 YYDKDF (reference sequence). This CDR3 is built from 18 residues. The V end was cut by 4 bases, the J end by 0 bases, with 21 bases between. CDR3 coding DNA: TGTGCCACCAGCACCCGTTCAGGGGGGCAGGGGCACCAAGAGACCCAGTACTTC. Its protein is CATSTRSGGQGHQETQYF.

The chain uses TRBV4-3 and TRBJ2-3, with 7 bases matching TRBD2. Germline-derived CDR1 and CDR2 are LGHNA and YSLEER. The trim removed 1 base at V and 4 bases at J, leaving 5 bases unmatched. The CDR3 runs to 15 residues. CDR3 coding DNA: TGCGCCAGCAGCCAAGGGACTAGACTTGCAGATACGCAGTATTTT. Amino acid sequence: CASSQGTRLADTQYF.

V gene TRBV4-1 combines with J gene TRBJ2-3; 8 bases are a match to TRBD2. The CDR3 sequence is 16 residues long. The germline V gene encodes CDR1 MGHRA and CDR2 YSYEKL. Losses at the gene ends were 10 bases for V and 0 bases for J; bases not matched to a gene: 12. CDR3 protein: CATTHGGDGSTDTQYF. The CDR3 bases are TGCGCCACCACCCACGGGGGGGACGGGAGCACAGATACGCAGTATTTT.

With regard to this clone: Different DNA sequences within this sample yield the same CDR3. The V and J genes are TRBV18 and TRBJ1-4, with D tentatively TRBD1 (6 bases). The CDR3 runs to 16 residues. Germline assignment: CDR1 KGHSH and CDR2 LQKENI. The germline V and J ends were trimmed by 0 bases and 0 bases, with 8 bases remaining between them. CDR3 residues: CASSPPDRATNEKLFF. DNA of the CDR3: TGTGCCAGCTCACCACCGGACAGAGCAACTAATGAAAAACTGTTTTTT. The full variable domain, rest sourced from reference TRBV18 and TRBJ1-4, is NAGVMQNPRHLVRRRGQEARLRCSPMKGHSHVYWYRQLPEEGLKFMVYLQKENIIDESGMPKERFSAEFPKEGPSILRIQQVVRGDSAAYFCASSPPDRATNEKLFFGSGTQLSVL.